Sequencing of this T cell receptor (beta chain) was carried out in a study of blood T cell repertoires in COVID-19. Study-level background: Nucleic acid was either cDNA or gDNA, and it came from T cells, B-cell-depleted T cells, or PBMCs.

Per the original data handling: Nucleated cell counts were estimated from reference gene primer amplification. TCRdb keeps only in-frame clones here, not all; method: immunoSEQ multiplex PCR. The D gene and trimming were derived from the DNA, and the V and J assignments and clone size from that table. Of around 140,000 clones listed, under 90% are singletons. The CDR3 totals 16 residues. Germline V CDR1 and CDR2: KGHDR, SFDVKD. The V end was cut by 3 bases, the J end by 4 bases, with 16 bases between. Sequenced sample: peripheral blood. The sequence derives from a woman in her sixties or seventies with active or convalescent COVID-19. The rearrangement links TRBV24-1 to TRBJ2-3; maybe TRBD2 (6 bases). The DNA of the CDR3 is TGTGCCACCAGTGATCCCCGGGGACTCACCCCAGATACGCAGTATTTT. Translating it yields CATSDPRGLTPDTQYF.